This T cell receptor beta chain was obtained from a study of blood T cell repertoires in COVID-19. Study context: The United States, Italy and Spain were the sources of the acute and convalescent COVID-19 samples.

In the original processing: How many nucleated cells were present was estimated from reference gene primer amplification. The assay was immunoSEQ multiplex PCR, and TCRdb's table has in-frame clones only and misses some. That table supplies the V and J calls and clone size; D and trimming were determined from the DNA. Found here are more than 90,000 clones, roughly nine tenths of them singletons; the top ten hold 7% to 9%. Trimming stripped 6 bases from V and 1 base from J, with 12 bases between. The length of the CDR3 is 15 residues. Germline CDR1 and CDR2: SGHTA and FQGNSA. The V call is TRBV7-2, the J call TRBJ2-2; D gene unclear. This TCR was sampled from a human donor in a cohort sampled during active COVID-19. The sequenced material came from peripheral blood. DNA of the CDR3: TGTGCCAGCAGAGAGTGGGCACTGAACACCGGGGAGCTGTTTTTT. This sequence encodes CASREWALNTGELFF.